Shown below are 28 T cell receptor beta chains from a single sample sequenced in a study of blood T cell repertoires in COVID-19. Assay: immunoSEQ multiplex PCR; the TCRdb copy retains only in-frame clones and omits some. Among under 300,000 clones listed, about 80% were seen once. The sample consisted of peripheral blood. These receptors came from a woman between 50 and 59 years old who had recovered from COVID-19.

Remarks on this clone: One junction end does not reproduce the germline sequence, and a read error may be involved. The chain recombines TRBV2 with TRBJ2-1, with 8 bases lining up with TRBD2. From germline, CDR1 is SNHLY and CDR2 FYNNEI. The CDR3 runs to 14 residues. The CDR3 DNA sequence: TGTGCCAGCAGAGCAGAACGGGAGGGCCACGAGCGGTTCTTC. Protein product: CASRAEREGHERFF.

This chain joins TRBV28 and TRBJ1-4; D may be TRBD1 (6 bases). Looked up from germline, CDR1 is MDHEN and CDR2 is SYDVKM. This CDR3 has 15 amino acids. Deletions cut 6 bases from V and 3 bases from J, with 14 bases between. CDR3 coding DNA: TGTGCCAGCAGACTACCACAGGGCGCTAATGAAAAACTGTTTTTT. The encoded protein is CASRLPQGANEKLFF.

This chain joins TRBV6-5 and TRBJ2-2; TRBD1 matches at 7 bases. The CDR3 runs to 14 residues. Germline V gene data show CDR1 as MNHEY and CDR2 as SVGAGI. Unmatched junction bases numbered 6, after V lost 6 bases and J lost 5 bases. The CDR3 DNA sequence: TGTGCCAGCAGATTACAGGGGTGGACCGGGGAGCTGTTTTTT. This translates into CASRLQGWTGELFF.

This clone showed up just once. V and J are TRBV6-2 or TRBV6-3 and TRBJ2-3; D may be TRBD2 (6 bases). V lost 2 bases, J lost 1 base, and 22 bases lay in between. Germline V lookup: CDR1 MNHEY, CDR2 SVGEGT. CDR3 length: 19 residues. The CDR3 protein is CASSYRAPRRALGTDTQYF. In nucleotides, the CDR3 is TGTGCCAGCAGTTACAGAGCGCCACGGAGGGCCCTCGGCACAGATACGCAGTATTTT.

The rearrangement joins TRBV15 to TRBJ1-1; perhaps TRBD1 as D (6 bases). This CDR3 contains 14 residues. V was clipped by 8 bases and J by 7 bases, with 20 bases between them. The germline V gene encodes CDR1 LNHNV and CDR2 YYDKDF (reference sequence). The CDR3 DNA reads as TGTGCCACCTCGCGGGGGCGCGGATATGATGAAGCTTTCTTT. Protein product: CATSRGRGYDEAFF.

V and J are TRBV18 and TRBJ2-3; 7 bases are shared with TRBD1. The V and J ends lost 4 bases and 2 bases, in that order; junction bases with no gene match: 9. Looked up from germline, CDR1 is KGHSH and CDR2 is LQKENI. This CDR3 is 16 amino acids long. The DNA for the CDR3 is TGTGCCAGCTCACTAGACTCGGACAGGAACACAGATACGCAGTATTTT. Residues: CASSLDSDRNTDTQYF.

The rearrangement links TRBV19 to TRBJ2-7, with D tentatively TRBD2 (6 bases). CDR1 and CDR2 from the germline V gene are LNHDA and SQIVND (reference sequence). The CDR3 is 13 amino acids. V was trimmed by 5 bases and J by 1 base, leaving 9 bases between them. The CDR3 spells CASSSGDSYEQYF. The CDR3, as DNA: TGTGCCAGTAGTTCGGGGGATTCCTACGAGCAGTACTTC.

This clone has only one observation. The chain uses TRBV18 and TRBJ2-1; TRBD2 might be the D (5 bases). V was shortened by 1 base and J by 1 base, with 8 bases between the two germline ends. The CDR3 totals 15 residues. CDR1 and CDR2 from the germline V gene are KGHSH and LQKENI. The CDR3 reads CASSPRRESYNEQFF. CDR3 in DNA: TGTGCCAGCTCACCACGACGGGAATCCTACAATGAGCAGTTCTTC.

The rearrangement joins TRBV19 to TRBJ2-2; possibly TRBD1 for D (5 bases). Looked up from germline, CDR1 is LNHDA and CDR2 is SQIVND (reference sequence). This CDR3 is built from 21 residues. V shed 7 bases and J shed 6 bases, with 36 bases lying between them. The CDR3 spells CASMDSGAGRLSSARPGELFF. Here the CDR3 DNA reads TGTGCCAGTATGGATTCTGGGGCAGGACGTCTCTCCAGCGCTAGGCCCGGGGAGCTGTTTTTT.

The genes are TRBV14 and TRBJ1-3, with D hard to call. V was pared by 0 bases and J by 0 bases, with 15 bases between. The CDR3 contains 18 residues. The germline V gene has CDR1 SGHDN and CDR2 FVKESK. The CDR3 DNA reads as TGTGCCAGCAGCCAAGATCTCTCGGAACGGGTCTCTGGAAACACCATATATTTT. As protein: CASSQDLSERVSGNTIYF.

This chain connects TRBV27 to TRBJ2-7; D may be TRBD2 (5 bases). Trimming stripped 2 bases from V and 4 bases from J, with 12 bases between. Germline-derived CDR1 and CDR2 are MNHEY and SMNVEV (reference sequence). The length of the CDR3 is 14 residues. Here the CDR3 reads CASSLMTGWYEQYF. The CDR3 DNA reads TGTGCCAGCAGTTTAATGACGGGGTGGTACGAGCAGTACTTC.

The V call is TRBV30, the J call TRBJ1-2; weak D call: TRBD1 (6 bases). V was pared by 2 bases and J by 1 base, with 14 bases between. The CDR3 loop spans 15 amino acids. Per germline, CDR1 GTSNPN and CDR2 SVGIG (reference sequence). DNA for the CDR3: TGTGCCTGGAGTTTAGGGACACAGAATAACTATGGCTACACCTTC. It encodes CAWSLGTQNNYGYTF.

The rearrangement uses TRBV6-5 and TRBJ2-6; D gene uncertain. The CDR3 length is 14 residues. Germline assignment: CDR1 MNHEY and CDR2 SVGAGI. The V end was cut by 5 bases, the J end by 1 base, with 6 bases between. The CDR3 spells CASSPLSGANVLTF. CDR3 nucleotides: TGTGCCAGCAGTCCCCTGTCTGGGGCCAACGTCCTGACTTTC.

This rearrangement joins TRBV28 to TRBJ1-5; 7 nucleotides line up with TRBD1. Germline CDR1 is MDHEN and CDR2 is SYDVKM. The CDR3 length is 16 residues. J gave up 5 bases and V 4 bases, and 11 bases lay outside the gene matches. CDR3 loop: CASSSPMTGNYQPQHF. The CDR3, as DNA: TGTGCCAGCAGTTCGCCAATGACAGGGAACTATCAGCCCCAGCATTTT.

The chain links TRBV6-5 to TRBJ2-5, with 10 nucleotides matching TRBD2. J lost 5 bases, V lost 8 bases, and 8 bases had no gene match. The CDR3 runs 14 residues. Germline lookup yields CDR1 MNHEY and CDR2 SVGAGI. DNA of the CDR3: TGTGCCAGCCGAGGGAGCGGGGGGGCGGAGACCCAGTACTTC. Translated: CASRGSGGAETQYF.

V is TRBV27 and J is TRBJ1-5; 9 bases are shared with TRBD1. Trimming at V came to 3 bases and at J to 6 bases, leaving 3 bases not matched to a gene. Germline CDR1 is MNHEY and CDR2 is SMNVEV (reference sequence). The CDR3 spans 14 residues. The CDR3 DNA is TGTGCCAGCAGTTTTCAGGGACAGGGTCAGCCCCAGCATTTT. Its protein product is CASSFQGQGQPQHF.

Details on this clone: This same CDR3 is encoded by further DNA sequences in the sample. This chain uses TRBV7-3 with TRBJ1-2; weak D call: TRBD1 (6 bases). V gave up 2 bases and J gave up 7 bases, with 11 bases separating them. CDR1 SGHTA and CDR2 FQGTGA come from the germline V gene. The CDR3 runs to 13 residues. The CDR3 DNA is TGTGCCAGCAGCTTAGGTCAAGGGGGTGGCTACACCTTC. This gives the protein CASSLGQGGGYTF.

The genes are TRBV7-2 and TRBJ2-1, with a weak D call TRBD1 (6 bases). This CDR3 has 16 residues. V was shortened by 4 bases and J by 7 bases, with 20 bases between the two germline ends. Germline CDR1 is SGHTA and CDR2 is FQGNSA. This chain's CDR3 is CASSSRRRGAGNEQFF. DNA of the CDR3: TGTGCCAGCAGCTCTCGACGCAGGGGCGCTGGGAATGAGCAGTTCTTC.

The J gene is TRBJ1-5, the V gene TRBV5-8; D not resolved. V was shortened by 1 base and J by 6 bases, with 8 bases between the two germline ends. The germline CDR1 and CDR2 sequences are SGHTS and YDEGEE. This CDR3 contains 13 residues. The CDR3 nucleotides are TGTGCCAGCAGCTTGCCCGGGATTCAGCCCCAGCATTTT. The encoded protein is CASSLPGIQPQHF.

V usage is TRBV30 and J usage is TRBJ1-3; maybe TRBD1 (6 bases). The V end lost 5 bases, the J end lost 3 bases, and 11 bases lay between the germline ends. This CDR3 has 13 amino acids. Germline CDR1 reads GTSNPN; CDR2 reads SVGIG (reference sequence). In nucleotides, the CDR3 is TGTGCCTGGGCCAGGGGAAGTGGAAACACCATATATTTT. This translates into CAWARGSGNTIYF.

The chain carries TRBV5-4 and TRBJ2-3; TRBD1 might be the D (5 bases). CDR3 length: 17 residues. The germline CDR1 and CDR2 sequences are SGHNT and YYREEE (reference sequence). Between the trimmed V and J ends, which lost 4 bases and 3 bases, there was a span of 21 bases. The CDR3 sequence is CASSLMPVGVMTDTQYF. CDR3 coding DNA: TGTGCCAGCAGCCTTATGCCGGTAGGGGTGATGACAGATACGCAGTATTTT.

The chain is built from TRBV19 and TRBJ2-5, with 7 bases lining up with TRBD1. Germline V gives CDR1 LNHDA, CDR2 SQIVND (reference sequence). V was clipped by 3 bases and J by 5 bases; unmatched bases: 12. This CDR3 has 16 amino acids. As DNA, the CDR3 is TGTGCCAGTAGTATCGGGACAGCTATCGAGGAGGAGACCCAGTACTTC. It specifies CASSIGTAIEEETQYF.

The CDR3 DNA reads TGCAGCGTTGAAGATCCGCGACAGGGTCGGTCGTGGTCCAATGAGCAGTTCTTC. Encoded protein: CSVEDPRQGRSWSNEQFF. The genes are TRBV29-1 and TRBJ2-1; 7 bases align to TRBD1. The V gene's germline CDR1 is SQVTM and CDR2 ANQGSEA. This CDR3 has 18 residues. With 0 bases clipped from V and 6 bases from J, the junction kept 17 bases outside the gene matches.

Concerning this clone: The sample has other DNA sequences that encode this CDR3 too. The gene calls are TRBV9 and TRBJ2-7; TRBD1 might be the D (6 bases). The germline V gene has CDR1 SGDLS and CDR2 YYNGEE. This CDR3 region has 13 residues. V lost 0 bases to trimming and J lost 6 bases, with 10 bases between them. The CDR3: CASSVGGGSEQYF. CDR3 nucleotides: TGTGCCAGCAGCGTAGGAGGGGGTAGCGAGCAGTACTTC. The full variable domain, with the rest looked up from reference TRBV9 and TRBJ2-7, is DSGVTQTPKHLITATGQRVTLRCSPRSGDLSVYWYQQSLDQGLQFLIQYYNGEERAKGNILERFSAQQFPDLHSELNLSSLELGDSALYFCASSVGGGSEQYFGPGTRLTVT.

J is TRBJ1-2 and V is TRBV5-1, with TRBD1 matching 7 bases. The germline gives CDR1 SGHRS, CDR2 YFSETQ. The CDR3 is made up of 14 amino acids. Germline trimming cut 4 bases from V and 7 bases from J; bases unmatched to any gene: 10. As DNA, the CDR3 is TGCGCCAGCAGCCCAGGAACAGGGGCGCGTGGCTACACCTTC. Translating gives CASSPGTGARGYTF.

The gene calls are TRBV28 and TRBJ2-1; D is ambiguous. The CDR3 extends over 14 amino acids. Trimming removed 4 bases at V and 6 bases at J, with 13 bases between. Per the germline V gene, CDR1 is MDHEN and CDR2 is SYDVKM. The CDR3 DNA reads as TGTGCCAGCAGTTCGTACCTTGACTTCAATGAGCAGTTCTTC. It translates to CASSSYLDFNEQFF.

This clone has a single count. The same CDR3 also results from other DNA sequences found in this sample. The chain combines TRBV7-2 with TRBJ1-2, with TRBD1 matching over 8 bases. In germline, CDR1 is SGHTA, CDR2 FQGNSA. The trim removed 1 base at V and 5 bases at J, leaving 0 bases unmatched. The CDR3 runs to 13 residues. The CDR3 DNA sequence: TGTGCCAGCAGCTTAGGACAGGGGTATGGCTACACCTTC. Translation: CASSLGQGYGYTF.

The genes are TRBV6-6 and TRBJ2-7; 8 nucleotides align to TRBD2. This CDR3 is built from 16 residues. V lost 5 bases and J lost 2; bases outside the gene matches: 11. The germline gives CDR1 MNHNY, CDR2 SVGAGI (reference sequence). The CDR3 DNA reads as TGTGCCAGCAGTCCTCGGACTAGCTCCCGGGCCTACGAGCAGTACTTC. Encoded protein: CASSPRTSSRAYEQYF.